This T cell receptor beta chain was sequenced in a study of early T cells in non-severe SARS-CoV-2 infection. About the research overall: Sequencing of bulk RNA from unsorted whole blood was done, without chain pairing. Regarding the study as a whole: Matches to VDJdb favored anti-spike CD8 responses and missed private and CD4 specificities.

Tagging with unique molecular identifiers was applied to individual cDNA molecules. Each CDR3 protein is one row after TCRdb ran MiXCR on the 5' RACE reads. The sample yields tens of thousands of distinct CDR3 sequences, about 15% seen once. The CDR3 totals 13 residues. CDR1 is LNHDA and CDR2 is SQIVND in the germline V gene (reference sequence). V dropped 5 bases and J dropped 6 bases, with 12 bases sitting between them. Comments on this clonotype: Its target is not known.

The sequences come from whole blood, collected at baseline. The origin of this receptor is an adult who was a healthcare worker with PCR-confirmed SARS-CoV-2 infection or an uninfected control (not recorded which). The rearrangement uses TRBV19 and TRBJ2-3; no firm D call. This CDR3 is CASSPRKLDTQYF. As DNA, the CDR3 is TGTGCCAGTAGTCCACGCAAACTTGATACGCAGTATTTT.